This TCR beta chain came from a study of T-cell memory formation after mild COVID-19. For the study at large: Clusters were largely donor specific.

Germline V gives CDR1 GTSNPN, CDR2 SVGIG (reference sequence). This CDR3 has 14 residues. Trimming took off 3 bases at V and 0 bases at J, with 12 bases between the two ends. TCRdb passed the 5' RACE reads through MiXCR, listing each CDR3 protein once. Seen here are approximately 560,000 distinct CDR3 sequences, 15% to 20% observed once, and the top ten hold roughly 8.2%. Comments on this clonotype: Its cognate antigen is unknown.

General study results and limits: Clones contracting day 15 to 85 were balanced CD4/CD8; later expanders leaned CD4+.

The specimen sequenced was PBMCs or a T cell subset sorted from them (not recorded which). The chain carries TRBV30 and TRBJ2-7; TRBD2 is a possible D gene (6 bases). The sequence was obtained from an adult woman who had mild COVID-19 (a few samples of this study predate the infection). Cell type and time point are not known. CDR3 bases: TGTGCCTGGAGAGGTGGGGGGTCCTCCTACGAGCAGTACTTC. Encoded protein: CAWRGGGSSYEQYF. Together with reference TRBV30 and TRBJ2-7, the CDR3 gives the full variable domain: SQTIHQWPATLVQPVGSPLSLECTVEGTSNPNLYWYRQAAGRGLQLLFYSVGIGQISSEVPQNLSASRPQDRQFILSSKKLLLSDSGFYLCAWRGGGSSYEQYFGPGTRLTVT.